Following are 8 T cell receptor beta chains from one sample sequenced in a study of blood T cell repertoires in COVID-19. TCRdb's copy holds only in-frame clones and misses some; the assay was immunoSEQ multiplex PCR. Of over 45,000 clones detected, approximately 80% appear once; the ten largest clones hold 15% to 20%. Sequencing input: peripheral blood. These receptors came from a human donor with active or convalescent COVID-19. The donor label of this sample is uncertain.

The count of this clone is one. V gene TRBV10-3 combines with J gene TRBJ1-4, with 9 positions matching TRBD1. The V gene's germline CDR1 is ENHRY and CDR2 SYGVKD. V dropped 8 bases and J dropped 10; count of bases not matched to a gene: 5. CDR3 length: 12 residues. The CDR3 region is CAIGDREAKLFF. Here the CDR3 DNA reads TGTGCCATCGGGGACAGGGAGGCAAAACTGTTTTTT.

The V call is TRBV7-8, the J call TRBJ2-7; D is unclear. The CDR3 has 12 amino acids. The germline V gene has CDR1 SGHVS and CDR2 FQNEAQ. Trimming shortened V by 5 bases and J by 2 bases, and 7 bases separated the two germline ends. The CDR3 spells CASSPNPYEQYF. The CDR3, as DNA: TGTGCCAGCAGCCCTAATCCCTACGAGCAGTACTTC.

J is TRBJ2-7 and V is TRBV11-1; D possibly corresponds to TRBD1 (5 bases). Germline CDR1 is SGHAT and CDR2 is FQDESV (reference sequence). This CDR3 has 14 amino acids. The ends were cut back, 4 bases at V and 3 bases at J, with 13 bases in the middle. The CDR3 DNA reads TGTGCCAGCAGCTCCCCGGCAGGGTTCTACGAGCAGTACTTC. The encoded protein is CASSSPAGFYEQYF.

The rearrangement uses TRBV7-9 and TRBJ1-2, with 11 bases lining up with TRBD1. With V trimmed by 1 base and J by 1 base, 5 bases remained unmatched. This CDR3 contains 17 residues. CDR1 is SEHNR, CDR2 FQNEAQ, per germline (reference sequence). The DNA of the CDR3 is TGTGCCAGCAGCTTAGGGGACAGGGGGGTCTTTAACTATGGCTACACCTTC. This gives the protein CASSLGDRGVFNYGYTF. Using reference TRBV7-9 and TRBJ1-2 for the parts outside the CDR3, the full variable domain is DTGVSQNPRHKITKRGQNVTFRCDPISEHNRLYWYRQTLGQGPEFLTYFQNEAQLEKSRLLSDRFSAERPKGSFSTLEIQRTEQGDSAMYLCASSLGDRGVFNYGYTFGSGTRLTVV.

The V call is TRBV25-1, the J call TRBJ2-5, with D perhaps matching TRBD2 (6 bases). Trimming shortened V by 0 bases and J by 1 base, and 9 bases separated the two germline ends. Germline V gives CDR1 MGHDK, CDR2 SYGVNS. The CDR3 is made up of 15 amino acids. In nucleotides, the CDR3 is TGTGCCAGCAGTGAATATCGGGGGATCCAAGAGACCCAGTACTTC. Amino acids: CASSEYRGIQETQYF.

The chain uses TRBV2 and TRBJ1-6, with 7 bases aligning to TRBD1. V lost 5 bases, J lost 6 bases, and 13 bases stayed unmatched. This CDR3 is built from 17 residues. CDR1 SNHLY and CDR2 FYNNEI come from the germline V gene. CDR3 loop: CASSRDLRQGPNSPLHF. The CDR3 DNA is TGTGCCAGCAGTCGAGATTTAAGACAGGGACCTAATTCACCCCTCCACTTT.

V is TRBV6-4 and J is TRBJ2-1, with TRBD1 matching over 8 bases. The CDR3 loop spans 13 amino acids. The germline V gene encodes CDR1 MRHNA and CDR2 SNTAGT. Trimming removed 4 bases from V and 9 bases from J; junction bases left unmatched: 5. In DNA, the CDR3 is TGTGCCAGCAGTGCCCAGGGGGCGACTGAGCAGTTCTTC. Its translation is CASSAQGATEQFF.

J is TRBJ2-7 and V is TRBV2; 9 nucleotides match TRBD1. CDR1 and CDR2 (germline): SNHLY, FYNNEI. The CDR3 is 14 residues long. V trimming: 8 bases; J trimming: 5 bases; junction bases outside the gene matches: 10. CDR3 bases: TGTGCCAGCTATCCAGGGACAGGGCTTAACGAGCAGTACTTC. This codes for CASYPGTGLNEQYF.